Listed below are T cell receptor beta chains from one sample, sequenced in a study of PD-1 blockade in mismatch repair-deficient tumors. Profiling relied on immunoSEQ multiplex PCR, and the TCRdb table lists in-frame clones only, not all of them. The sample holds around 37,000 clones; over 70% are singletons and the top ten take approximately 0.98%. Sequencing used PBMCs, obtained around 40 weeks after starting pembrolizumab. These receptors all come from an adult with mismatch repair-deficient cancer. Both conserved end residues are part of each CDR3. The D gene is left open where the match is weak. Some rows have no size entry. The others give once, few or many, or a class for an expanded clone.

medium-sized	-	TRBV7-3	TRBJ2-7	CASSLSNSYEQYF	TGTGCCAGCAGCTTATCAAACTCCTACGAGCAGTACTTC
-	TRBD1	TRBV5-6	TRBJ2-1	CASRQTGGSEQFF	TGTGCCAGCAGACAAACAGGGGGAAGTGAGCAGTTCTTC
-	-	TRBV2	TRBJ1-1	CASSEVLGGAFF	TGTGCCAGCAGTGAAGTGTTGGGGGGAGCTTTCTTT
once	TRBD1	TRBV2	TRBJ1-1	CASSDGTGGSTEAFF	TGTGCCAGCAGTGACGGGACAGGGGGCTCCACTGAAGCTTTCTTT
once	TRBD1	TRBV7-9	TRBJ1-2	CASSLVVGQGGYGYTF	TGTGCCAGCAGCTTAGTGGTCGGACAGGGCGGCTATGGCTACACCTTC
-	TRBD1	TRBV28	TRBJ1-5	CASSGQGPNQPQHF	TGTGCCAGCAGTGGACAGGGCCCCAATCAGCCCCAGCATTTT
-	TRBD1	TRBV7-3	TRBJ1-1	CASSPGQGNTEAFF	TGTGCCAGCAGCCCGGGACAGGGGAACACTGAAGCTTTCTTT
-	TRBD2	TRBV5-1	TRBJ2-3	CASSFGTSGSDTQYF	TGCGCCAGCAGCTTCGGGACTAGCGGCTCAGATACGCAGTATTTT
-	-	TRBV19	TRBJ2-3	CASSIAGTDTQYF	TGTGCCAGTAGTATAGCGGGCACAGATACGCAGTATTTT
once	-	TRBV10-1	TRBJ2-3	CASSESASQGRGQYF	TGCGCCAGCAGTGAGTCGGCATCACAGGGTCGGGGGCAGTATTTT
-	TRBD1	TRBV18	TRBJ1-5	CASSPTTGDWQPQHF	TGTGCCAGCTCACCGACTACAGGGGATTGGCAGCCCCAGCATTTT
-	-	TRBV11-2	TRBJ1-1	CASSLRSGIGTEAFF	TGTGCCAGCAGCTTAAGGTCAGGGATCGGTACTGAAGCTTTCTTT
-	-	TRBV29-1	TRBJ1-6	CSVWDTSSYNSPLHF	TGCAGCGTTTGGGACACGAGCTCCTATAATTCACCCCTCCACTTT
few	TRBD1	TRBV7-8	TRBJ2-7	CASSRQGIVFEQYF	TGTGCCAGCAGCAGACAGGGAATAGTCTTCGAGCAGTACTTC
-	-	TRBV7-3	TRBJ2-1	CASSLMGGEYNEQFF	TGTGCCAGCAGCTTAATGGGAGGTGAATACAATGAGCAGTTCTTC
-	TRBD1	TRBV25-1	TRBJ1-2	CASRPNRGLVYGYTF	TGTGCCAGCAGGCCTAACAGGGGGCTGGTCTATGGCTACACCTTC
-	-	TRBV12-5	TRBJ1-1	CASGLGTEGAEAFF	TGTGCTAGTGGTTTGGGTACAGAGGGGGCTGAAGCTTTCTTT
few	TRBD1	TRBV5-1	TRBJ2-7	CASSLAQGVNEQYF	TGCGCCAGCAGCTTGGCCCAGGGGGTAAACGAGCAGTACTTC
-	TRBD2	TRBV7-2	TRBJ2-7	CASSLGVGGSSYEQYF	TGTGCCAGCAGCTTAGGGGTGGGCGGGAGCTCCTACGAGCAGTACTTC
-	TRBD1	TRBV2	TRBJ2-2	CASSEARGRVGELFF	TGTGCCAGCAGTGAAGCCAGGGGGCGCGTCGGGGAGCTGTTTTTT
once	TRBD1	TRBV10-3	TRBJ1-3	CAIGAGGFRDSGNTIYF	TGTGCCATCGGGGCAGGGGGCTTTCGGGATTCTGGAAACACCATATATTTT
-	-	TRBV15	TRBJ2-5	CATSREQDPWETQYF	TGTGCCACCAGCAGAGAACAGGATCCATGGGAGACCCAGTACTTC
-	-	TRBV7-9	TRBJ1-4	CASSPDSTNEKLFF	TGTGCCAGCAGCCCCGACTCAACGAATGAAAAACTGTTTTTT
-	-	TRBV9	TRBJ1-5	CASSAEEGHFSNQPQHF	TGTGCCAGCAGCGCCGAGGAAGGTCACTTTAGCAATCAGCCCCAGCATTTT
-	-	TRBV28	TRBJ2-2	CASSRSRGSVVRELFF	TGTGCCAGCAGCCGGAGTCGGGGTTCCGTGGTACGGGAGCTGTTTTTT
-	TRBD1	TRBV28	TRBJ1-4	CASSLDRAATNEKLFF	TGTGCCAGCAGTTTAGACAGGGCGGCAACTAATGAAAAACTGTTTTTT
-	TRBD1	TRBV19	TRBJ1-6	CASSIPAGGVVGSPLHF	TGTGCCAGTAGTATCCCCGCAGGGGGCGTGGTAGGTTCACCCCTCCACTTT
-	-	TRBV29-1	TRBJ1-1	CSGLTDLNTEAFF	TGCAGCGGGCTAACAGATCTGAACACTGAAGCTTTCTTT
-	-	TRBV6-6	TRBJ1-1	CASSSGGSYTEAFF	TGTGCCAGCAGCTCGGGGGGGAGCTACACTGAAGCTTTCTTT
-	-	TRBV11-3	TRBJ2-2	CASSKEGQVRGTGELFF	TGTGCCAGCAGCAAGGAGGGGCAAGTAAGGGGAACCGGGGAGCTGTTTTTT
-	TRBD1	TRBV7-8	TRBJ1-1	CASSPNRGGTEAFF	TGTGCCAGCAGCCCGAACAGGGGAGGCACTGAAGCTTTCTTT
-	-	TRBV28	TRBJ1-1	CASSPVQDLDTEAFF	TGTGCCAGCAGTCCAGTACAGGATTTGGACACTGAAGCTTTCTTT
-	TRBD2	TRBV19	TRBJ2-1	CASSIVGGSAHEQFF	TGTGCCAGTAGTATTGTGGGCGGGAGTGCTCATGAGCAGTTCTTC
-	-	TRBV25-1	TRBJ2-1	CASSVGGAFYDEQFF	TGTGCCAGCAGTGTAGGGGGGGCCTTTTATGATGAGCAGTTCTTC
once	-	TRBV5-4	TRBJ1-6	CASSNPPGASNSPLHF	TGTGCCAGCAGCAATCCCCCGGGTGCAAGTAATTCACCCCTCCACTTT
-	TRBD2	TRBV30	TRBJ2-7	CAWQRGMSNYEQYF	TGTGCCTGGCAGCGGGGGATGAGTAACTACGAGCAGTACTTC
-	TRBD2	TRBV5-1	TRBJ2-5	CASSLLAEETQYF	TGCGCCAGCAGCTTACTAGCGGAAGAGACCCAGTACTTC
-	-	TRBV30	TRBJ2-7	CAWRERGLGHYEQYF	TGTGCCTGGAGGGAGAGGGGGTTAGGGCACTACGAGCAGTACTTC
-	-	TRBV2	TRBJ2-3	CASSGQGGLAATDTQYF	TGTGCCAGCAGTGGTCAGGGGGGATTAGCGGCCACAGATACGCAGTATTTT
-	TRBD1	TRBV5-1	TRBJ2-1	CASSSGLGTGGGEQFF	TGCGCCAGCAGCTCCGGCCTGGGGACAGGAGGTGGTGAGCAGTTCTTC
-	TRBD2	TRBV6-5	TRBJ2-7	CASSRGLAGTHEQYF	TGTGCCAGCAGCCGCGGACTAGCGGGAACCCACGAGCAGTACTTC
few	TRBD2	TRBV15	TRBJ2-7	CATSRDRGGSDEQYF	TGTGCCACCAGCAGAGATAGGGGCGGGAGCGACGAGCAGTACTTC
-	TRBD2	TRBV18	TRBJ2-3	CASSRLAGGPTDTQYF	TGTGCCAGCTCACGGCTAGCGGGAGGGCCCACAGATACGCAGTATTTT
-	-	TRBV27	TRBJ2-2	CASSGGTVLTGELFF	TGTGCCAGCAGTGGAGGGACAGTGTTGACCGGGGAGCTGTTTTTT
-	TRBD2	TRBV27	TRBJ2-4	CASSLSTPGLAGPKNIQYF	TGTGCCAGCAGTTTATCCACCCCGGGACTAGCGGGCCCCAAAAACATTCAGTACTTC
-	TRBD2	TRBV5-4	TRBJ2-5	CASSFALAGEGETQYF	TGTGCCAGCAGCTTCGCGTTAGCGGGAGAGGGAGAGACCCAGTACTTC
-	TRBD1	TRBV10-3	TRBJ1-2	CAIRPSTGVHGYTF	TGTGCCATCAGACCCTCGACAGGGGTGCATGGCTACACCTTC
-	TRBD1	TRBV11-2	TRBJ2-1	CASSFRQGAYNEQFF	TGTGCCAGCAGCTTCCGACAGGGGGCCTACAATGAGCAGTTCTTC
-	-	TRBV19	TRBJ2-1	CASSILSREQFF	TGTGCCAGTAGTATTCTCTCTCGGGAGCAGTTCTTC
-	-	TRBV5-1	TRBJ1-1	CASSLQGRGNTEAFF	TGCGCCAGCAGCTTGCAGGGGAGAGGGAACACTGAAGCTTTCTTT
-	-	TRBV19	TRBJ2-3	CASSIAPYSGTSTDTQYF	TGTGCCAGTAGTATAGCTCCTTATAGCGGAACTAGCACAGATACGCAGTATTTT
-	-	TRBV10-3	TRBJ2-5	CAISLRVEETQYF	TGTGCCATCAGTCTCCGGGTTGAAGAGACCCAGTACTTC
-	-	TRBV5-6	TRBJ1-6	CASSLWQGRKNSPLHF	TGTGCCAGCAGCTTGTGGCAGGGAAGGAAGAATTCACCCCTCCACTTT